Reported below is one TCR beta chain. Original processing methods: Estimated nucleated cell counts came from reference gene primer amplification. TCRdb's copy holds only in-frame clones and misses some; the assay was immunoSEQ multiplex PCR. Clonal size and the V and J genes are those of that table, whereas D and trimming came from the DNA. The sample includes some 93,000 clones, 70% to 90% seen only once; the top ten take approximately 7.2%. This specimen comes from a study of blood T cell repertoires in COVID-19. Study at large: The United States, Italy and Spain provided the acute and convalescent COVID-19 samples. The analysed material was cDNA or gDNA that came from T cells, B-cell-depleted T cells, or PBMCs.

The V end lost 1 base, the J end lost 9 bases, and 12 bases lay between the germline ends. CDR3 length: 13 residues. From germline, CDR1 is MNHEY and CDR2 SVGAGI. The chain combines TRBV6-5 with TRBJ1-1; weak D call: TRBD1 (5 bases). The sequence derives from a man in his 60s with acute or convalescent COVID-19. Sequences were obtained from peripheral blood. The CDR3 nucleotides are TGTGCCAGCAGTTACTACTCAGGACAAAAAGCTTTCTTT. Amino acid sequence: CASSYYSGQKAFF.